The clone carrying this T cell receptor (beta chain) has ten or more counts. This sample stems from a study of blood T cell repertoires in COVID-19. About the study: Sources were T cells, B-cell-depleted T cells, or PBMCs; the material itself was cDNA or gDNA.

CDR3 length equals 13 residues. V was pared by 2 bases and J by 3 bases, with 7 bases between. CDR1 is KGHSH and CDR2 is LQKENI in the germline V gene. Authors' analysis steps: It was from reference gene primer amplification that nucleated cell counts were estimated. Produced via immunoSEQ multiplex PCR; TCRdb's table is partial and in-frame only. The V and J calls and the clone size are those of that table, but D and trimming were determined from the DNA. This table holds about 98,000 clones, approximately 81% found once. The material sequenced was peripheral blood. J is TRBJ1-1 and V is TRBV18; D ambiguous. The receptor comes from a man aged 60 to 69 with acute or convalescent COVID-19. The CDR3 spells CASSPNTDTEAFF. CDR3 bases: TGTGCCAGCTCACCAAATACAGACACTGAAGCTTTCTTT.